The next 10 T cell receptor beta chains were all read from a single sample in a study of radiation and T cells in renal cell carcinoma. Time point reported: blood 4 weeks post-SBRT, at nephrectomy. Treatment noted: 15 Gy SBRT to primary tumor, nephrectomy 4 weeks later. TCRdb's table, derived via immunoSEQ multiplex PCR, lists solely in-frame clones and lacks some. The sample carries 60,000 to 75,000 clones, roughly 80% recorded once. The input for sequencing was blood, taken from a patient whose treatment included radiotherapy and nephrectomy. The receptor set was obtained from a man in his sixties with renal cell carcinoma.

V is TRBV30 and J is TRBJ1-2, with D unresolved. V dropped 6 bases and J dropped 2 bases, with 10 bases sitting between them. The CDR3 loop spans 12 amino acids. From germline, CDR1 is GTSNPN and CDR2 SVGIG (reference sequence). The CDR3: CACEAANYGYTF. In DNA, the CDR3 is TGTGCCTGTGAAGCAGCCAACTATGGCTACACCTTC.

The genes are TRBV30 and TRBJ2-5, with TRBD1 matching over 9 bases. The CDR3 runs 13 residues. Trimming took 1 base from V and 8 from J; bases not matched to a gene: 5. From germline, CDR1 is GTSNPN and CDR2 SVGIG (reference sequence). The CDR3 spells CAWSEDRGGTQYF. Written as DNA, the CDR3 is TGTGCCTGGAGTGAGGACAGGGGTGGAACCCAGTACTTC. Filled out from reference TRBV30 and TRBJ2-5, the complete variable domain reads SQTIHQWPATLVQPVGSPLSLECTVEGTSNPNLYWYRQAAGRGLQLLFYSVGIGQISSEVPQNLSASRPQDRQFILSSKKLLLSDSGFYLCAWSEDRGGTQYFGPGTRLLVL.

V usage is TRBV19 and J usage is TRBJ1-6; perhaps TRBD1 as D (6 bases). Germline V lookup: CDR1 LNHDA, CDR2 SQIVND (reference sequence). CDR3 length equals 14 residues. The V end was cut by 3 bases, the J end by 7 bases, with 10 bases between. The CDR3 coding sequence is TGTGCCAGTAGTATCGGACAGAAAAATTCACCCCTCCACTTT. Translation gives CASSIGQKNSPLHF.

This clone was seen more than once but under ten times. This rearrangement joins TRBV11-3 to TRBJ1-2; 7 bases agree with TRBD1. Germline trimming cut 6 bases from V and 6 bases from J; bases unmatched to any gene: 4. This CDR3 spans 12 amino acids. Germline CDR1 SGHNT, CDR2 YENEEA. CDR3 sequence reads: CASRYQGDGYTF. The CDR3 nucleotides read TGTGCCAGCAGATACCAGGGGGATGGCTACACCTTC.

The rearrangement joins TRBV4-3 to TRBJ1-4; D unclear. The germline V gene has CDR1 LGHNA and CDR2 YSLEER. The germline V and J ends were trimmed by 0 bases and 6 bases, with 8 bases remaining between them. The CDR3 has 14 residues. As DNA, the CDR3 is TGCGCCAGCAGCCAAGATCGGGTGGATGAAAAACTGTTTTTT. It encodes CASSQDRVDEKLFF.

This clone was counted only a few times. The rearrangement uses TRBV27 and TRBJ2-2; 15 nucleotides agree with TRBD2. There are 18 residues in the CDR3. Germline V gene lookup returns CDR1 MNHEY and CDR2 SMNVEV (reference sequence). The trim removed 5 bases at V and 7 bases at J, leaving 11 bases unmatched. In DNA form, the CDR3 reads TGTGCCAGCAGTGATTTTGGACTAGCGGGAGGGCCGGGCGGGGAGCTGTTTTTT. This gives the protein CASSDFGLAGGPGGELFF.

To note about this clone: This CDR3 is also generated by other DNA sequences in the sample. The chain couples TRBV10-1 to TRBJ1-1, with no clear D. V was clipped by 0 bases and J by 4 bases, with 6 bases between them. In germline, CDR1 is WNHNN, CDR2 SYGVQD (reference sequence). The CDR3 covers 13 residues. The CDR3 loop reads CASSESGFTEAFF. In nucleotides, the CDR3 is TGCGCCAGCAGTGAGTCCGGGTTCACTGAAGCTTTCTTT.

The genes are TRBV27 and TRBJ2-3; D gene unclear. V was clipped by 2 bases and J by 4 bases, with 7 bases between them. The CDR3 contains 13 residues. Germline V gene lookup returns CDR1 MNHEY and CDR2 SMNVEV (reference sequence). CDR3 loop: CASSLQVPDTQYF. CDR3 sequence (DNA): TGTGCCAGCAGTTTACAGGTCCCAGATACGCAGTATTTT.

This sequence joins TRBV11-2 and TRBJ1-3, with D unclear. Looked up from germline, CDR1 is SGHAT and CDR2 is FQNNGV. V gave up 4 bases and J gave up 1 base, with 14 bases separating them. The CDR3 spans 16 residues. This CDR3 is CASSSLRSQSGNTIYF. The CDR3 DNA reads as TGTGCCAGCAGCTCCCTAAGATCCCAATCTGGAAACACCATATATTTT.

CDR3 DNA: TGTGCCAGCAGCTTCACGGTGCACACTGAAGCTTTCTTT. This sequence encodes CASSFTVHTEAFF. J is TRBJ1-1 and V is TRBV7-2; D not certain. Germline V gives CDR1 SGHTA, CDR2 FQGNSA. The V and J ends lost 3 bases and 3 bases respectively, with 8 bases between them. The CDR3 has 13 residues. Full variable domain (remainder filled in from reference TRBV7-2 and TRBJ1-1): GAGVSQSPSNKVTEKGKDVELRCDPISGHTALYWYRQSLGQGLEFLIYFQGNSAPDKSGLPSDRFSAERTGGSVSTLTIQRTQQEDSAVYLCASSFTVHTEAFFGQGTRLTVV.